This T cell receptor (beta chain) emerged from a study of cytomegalovirus exposure and HLA in healthy donors. The study ran its PCR with 60 Vbeta and 13 Jbeta primers. Generated by immunoSEQ multiplex PCR, the TCRdb table keeps only in-frame clones and is missing some. The profile shows 170,000 or so clones, around 84% of them singletons. The origin of this receptor is a man aged 18 to 30 in good health and CMV-seronegative. The sequencing input was PBMCs.

As DNA, the CDR3 is TGTGCCAGCAGCCTAAATGGGGGCCCGGCCAATGAGCAGTTCTTC. It specifies CASSLNGGPANEQFF. This chain connects TRBV11-2 to TRBJ2-1, with D perhaps TRBD1 (6 bases). Germline V CDR1 and CDR2: SGHAT, FQNNGV. The V end was cut by 5 bases, the J end by 6 bases, with 17 bases between. This CDR3 is 15 amino acids long.